Listed below are T cell receptor beta chains from one sample, sequenced in a study of regulatory T cells in long-lasting Graves disease. TCRdb used MiXCR to reprocess the multiplex PCR reads, holding one entry per CDR3 protein. This sample has about 420,000 distinct CDR3 sequences, with roughly 17% found just once. The same data also contributed to another study, on T cells in Graves' hyperthyroidism and ophthalmopathy.

Sequenced material: peripheral blood mononuclear cells (PBMCs), taken at new diagnosis, from a patient treated with antithyroid drugs. These receptor sequences come from a woman aged 18 to 35 with Graves disease. Each CDR3 is given with its conserved first and last residue. The order of the fields is CDR3 length, D gene, V gene, J gene, clone size, CDR3 DNA, CDR3 protein. D genes are given only for firm matches. Only part of the rows carry a size: once, few, many, or a class if the clone is expanded.

14	TRBD2	TRBV12-3/TRBV12-4	TRBJ2-1	many	TGTGCCAGCAGTTTACAGGCGGGAGCATATGAGCAGTTCTTC	CASSLQAGAYEQFF
14	.	TRBV5-1	TRBJ1-1	many	TGCGCCAGCAGCTTGTTTGCGGGGAACACTGAAGCTTTCTTT	CASSLFAGNTEAFF
15	.	TRBV7-9	TRBJ2-5	.	TGTGCCAGCAGCTTAGGCCGACACCTCCAAGAGACCCAGTACTTC	CASSLGRHLQETQYF
14	.	TRBV2	TRBJ2-7	many	TGTGCCAGCAACATCCGTGCAGACTCCTACGAGCAGTACTTC	CASNIRADSYEQYF
11	.	TRBV6-1	TRBJ2-1	few	TGTGCCAGCAGTAAATTCGATGAGCAGTTCTTC	CASSKFDEQFF
15	.	TRBV5-1	TRBJ1-4	few	TGCGCCAGCAGCCTTGGGGGTAATACTAATGAAAAACTGTTTTTT	CASSLGGNTNEKLFF
15	.	TRBV7-9	TRBJ2-1	many	TGTGCCAGCAGCCCAGGCAGCGGCGGGGTCAATGAGCAGTTCTTC	CASSPGSGGVNEQFF
15	.	TRBV6-1	TRBJ2-3	.	TGTGCCAGCAGTAAGACGGTGACTAGCACAGATACGCAGTATTTT	CASSKTVTSTDTQYF
16	.	TRBV14	TRBJ2-1	.	TGTGCCAGCAGCGAGCCATCCACTCTAGTGAACAATGAGCAGTTCTTC	CASSEPSTLVNNEQFF
11	.	TRBV20-1	TRBJ2-7	few	TGCAGTGCTAGGACAGTTCTCGAGCAGTACTTC	CSARTVLEQYF
17	TRBD2	TRBV6-1	TRBJ2-5	.	TGTGCCAGCACCCCGACTAGCGGGGGATTTAGACGGGAGACCCAGTACTTC	CASTPTSGGFRRETQYF
16	TRBD1	TRBV28	TRBJ1-1	many	TGTGCCAGCAGTCCCGGCCCGGGACAGGGCTACACTGAAGCTTTCTTT	CASSPGPGQGYTEAFF
14	.	TRBV18	TRBJ1-4	many	TGTGCCAGCTCACCGGACATCTCTAATGAAAAACTGTTTTTT	CASSPDISNEKLFF
13	.	TRBV7-6	TRBJ2-7	.	TGTGCCAGCAGCTGGGGTTCTCCCGCCGAGCAGTACTTC	CASSWGSPAEQYF
14	.	TRBV7-2	TRBJ2-4	many	TGTGCCAGCACCGTCCTGGGGGGCGAGGGCATTCAGTACTTC	CASTVLGGEGIQYF
12	.	TRBV28	TRBJ2-3	many	TGTGCCAGCAGCACAAGCACAGATACGCAGTATTTT	CASSTSTDTQYF
14	.	TRBV7-3	TRBJ2-3	.	TGTGCCAGCAGCTTGCGGGGCAACACAGATACGCAGTATTTT	CASSLRGNTDTQYF
15	TRBD1	TRBV30	TRBJ1-3	few	TGTGCCTGGTCCGGACAGGGTCACTCTGGAAACACCATATATTTT	CAWSGQGHSGNTIYF
14	.	TRBV10-3	TRBJ2-5	many	TGTGCCATCAGTGAGTCGAGAACCCAAGAGACCCAGTACTTC	CAISESRTQETQYF
15	TRBD1	TRBV19	TRBJ2-7	.	TGTGCCAGTAGTGCCGCCGGGACAGGGGGCTACGAGCAGTACTTC	CASSAAGTGGYEQYF
13	.	TRBV2	TRBJ2-4	few	TGTGCCAGCAGGCGGGCAGCCAAAAACATTCAGTACTTC	CASRRAAKNIQYF
15	.	TRBV29-1	TRBJ2-1	many	TGCAGCGTGCACCTGTTGCTCTCTTCCGACAATGAGCAGTTCTTC	CSVHLLLSSDNEQFF
11	.	TRBV29-1	TRBJ2-5	few	TGCAGCGGGGGTGGGGCGGAGACCCAGTACTTC	CSGGGAETQYF
15	TRBD2	TRBV2	TRBJ2-2	many	TGTGCCAGCAGGCGACTAGCGGGAGGACACGGGGAGCTGTTTTTT	CASRRLAGGHGELFF
14	.	TRBV20-1	TRBJ2-7	many	TGCAGTGCTAGTCTATCAGGGGTTACCTACGAGCAGTACTTC	CSASLSGVTYEQYF
14	.	TRBV20-1	TRBJ2-1	many	TGCAGTGCTAGAGATATAGGGCCTGACAATGAGCAGTTCTTC	CSARDIGPDNEQFF
15	.	TRBV15	TRBJ1-5	few	TGTGCCACCAGCAGAGATTTAGGGGAGGGACAGCCCCAGCATTTT	CATSRDLGEGQPQHF
12	.	TRBV12-3/TRBV12-4	TRBJ1-2	many	TGTGCCAGCAGTCCCAGTCTCTATGGCTACACCTTC	CASSPSLYGYTF